This T cell receptor (beta chain) was found in a study of blood T cell repertoires in COVID-19 (dated by TCRdb to 2018 to 2020). Broadly, across the study: The collaborator samples originated in the United States, Italy and Spain and spanned the acute and convalescent phases of COVID-19. The material from the prospective study consisted of cDNA or gDNA derived from T cells, B-cell-depleted T cells, or PBMCs. The dataset comprised deeply sampled blood TCRbeta repertoires from subjects exposed to, actively infected with, or recovered from COVID-19. The repertoires were made available in a free public database intended to serve as a resource for research on the immune response to SARS-CoV-2. Samples were obtained from the ongoing ImmuneRACE study (first 160 participants) and from 950 to 1,500 subjects provided by 6 global collaborators. A de-identified subject ID, COVID-19 status, age in years and sex were almost always included in the sample metadata. Where available, HLA class I and class II types were taken from metadata supplied by the sample provider and were not determined by assay-based typing.

The CDR3 runs 14 amino acids, cysteine and phenylalanine included. CDR3 DNA is the only sequence kept; it has 42 bases, read in frame from the first base. The germline V and J ends show losses of 4 bases and 2 bases respectively, and no gene match explains 4 bases of the junction. From the germline V gene, CDR1 is SGHRS and CDR2 is YFSETQ. TCRbeta CDR3 regions were amplified from genomic DNA by means of the immunoSEQ Assay, a bias-controlled multiplex PCR. For the original study's pipeline: Within the assay, amplification of reference gene primers was used to estimate how many nucleated cells each sample contained. To quantify the absolute abundance of each unique TCRbeta CDR3 rearrangement, sequence reads were collapsed and filtered. For each sample, productive Simpson clonality was calculated by taking the square root of Simpson's diversity index across productive rearrangements. What TCRdb holds here is the immuneACCESS table cut down to in-frame rearrangements. Part of the clones is not present; checked against another copy, under half of the missing clones reflect an unresolved V gene, and the others are unexplained. That table furnishes V, J and clone size, whereas the DNA furnished D and trimming. This sample lists approximately 140,000 clones; around four fifths were detected once. About 9.6% of the sample is taken by the ten largest.

The collaborating institutions used their own protocols to collect whole blood in K2EDTA tubes. For TCRbeta analysis, collaborators shipped samples as frozen whole blood, isolated PBMCs, or DNA extracted from either of those sample types. On the study overall, not on this receptor specifically: How much clinical and demographic metadata was included differed by source and by participant, and the metadata was provided uncurated.

This clone was seen repeatedly, ten times or more. This clone's antigen is unknown. Base qualities are not recorded, but no much larger clone differs from it by a single base. Sequencing was done on a sample of peripheral blood. This clonotype originated in a man in his forties with active or convalescent COVID-19. The chain is assembled from TRBV5-1 and TRBJ2-5, with 8 junctional bases fitting TRBD2. The DNA sequence follows: TGCGCCAGCAGCCATACTAGCGGACAAGAGACCCAGTACTTC. This translates into CASSHTSGQETQYF.